These 16 T cell receptor beta chains share one sample of origin, sequenced in a study of blood T cell repertoires in COVID-19. Libraries were prepared by immunoSEQ multiplex PCR; TCRdb keeps only in-frame clonotypes and omits some of them. The sample has about 76,000 clones, roughly 80% seen once. Sample: peripheral blood. The origin of the receptors is a woman aged 55-75 years with acute or convalescent COVID-19.

The CDR3 bases are TGTGCCAGCAGCTTGGCGGGGAGCTCCTACGAGCAGTACTTC. Encoded protein: CASSLAGSSYEQYF. The chain links TRBV7-2 to TRBJ2-7, with TRBD2 as a possible D gene (6 bases). Trimming removed 3 bases from V and 0 bases from J, with 9 bases in between. There are 14 residues in the CDR3. CDR1 and CDR2 (germline): SGHTA, FQGNSA.

CDR3 sequence: CASSASTGGPGELFF. For the CDR3, the DNA is TGCGCCAGCAGCGCCTCGACAGGGGGCCCCGGGGAGCTGTTTTTT. This chain links TRBV5-1 with TRBJ2-2; 10 bases line up with TRBD1. CDR3 length: 15 amino acids. J lost 6 bases, V lost 4 bases, and 6 bases had no gene match. Germline-derived CDR1 and CDR2 are SGHRS and YFSETQ.

The chain employs TRBV24-1 and TRBJ1-2; TRBD1 might be the D (5 bases). Germline CDR1 is KGHDR and CDR2 is SFDVKD. Trimming took 4 bases from V and 3 from J, leaving 14 bases between them. This CDR3 region has 15 residues. The CDR3 region is CATSDPGRGDYGYTF. The CDR3 DNA reads TGTGCCACCAGTGACCCGGGCCGGGGGGACTATGGCTACACCTTC.

The chain joins TRBV5-6 to TRBJ1-2, with a weak D call TRBD1 (5 bases). Trimming left V 4 bases short and J 4 bases short, with 14 bases between. This CDR3 contains 14 residues. Per the germline V gene, CDR1 is SGHDT and CDR2 is YYEEEE. The CDR3 coding sequence is TGTGCCAGCAGCGTCAATAGGGGTACCTATGGCTACACCTTC. This translates into CASSVNRGTYGYTF.

This chain links TRBV20-1 with TRBJ1-2, with TRBD1 matching 8 bases. The J segment lost 8 bases and the V segment lost 6 bases, leaving 5 bases of the junction unmatched. Germline lookup yields CDR1 DFQATT and CDR2 SNEGSKA (reference sequence). The CDR3 loop spans 11 amino acids. This chain's CDR3 is CSAQQGGGYTF. DNA of the CDR3: TGCAGTGCCCAACAGGGGGGAGGCTACACCTTC.

This rearrangement joins TRBV7-2 to TRBJ2-1; TRBD2 aligns across 9 bases. This CDR3 has 15 residues. V lost 1 base, J lost 4 bases, and 2 bases stayed unmatched. From germline, CDR1 is SGHTA and CDR2 FQGNSA. CDR3 sequence: CASSLEAGGYNEQFF. Written as DNA, the CDR3 is TGTGCCAGCAGCTTAGAAGCGGGGGGATACAATGAGCAGTTCTTC.

This CDR3 is CASSLAGFQPQHF. The CDR3 DNA is TGTGCCAGCAGCTTAGCCGGTTTTCAGCCCCAGCATTTT. The rearrangement joins TRBV7-9 to TRBJ1-5; D gene ambiguous. The CDR3 is made up of 13 amino acids. V was cut by 0 bases and J by 6 bases, with 6 bases left in between. CDR1 SEHNR and CDR2 FQNEAQ come from the germline V gene (reference sequence). Combining the CDR3 with reference TRBV7-9 and TRBJ1-5 gives the whole variable domain DTGVSQNPRHKITKRGQNVTFRCDPISEHNRLYWYRQTLGQGPEFLTYFQNEAQLEKSRLLSDRFSAERPKGSFSTLEIQRTEQGDSAMYLCASSLAGFQPQHFGDGTRLSIL.

The genes are TRBV18 and TRBJ1-1; D unresolved. Germline V CDR1 and CDR2: KGHSH, LQKENI. V lost 5 bases, J lost 6 bases, and 13 bases lay in between. This CDR3 region has 13 residues. For the CDR3, the DNA is TGTGCCAGCTCAAATGAAGGAGGCTCTGAAGCTTTCTTT. Protein sequence: CASSNEGGSEAFF.

In this sample, this clone turned up many times. V usage is TRBV19 and J usage is TRBJ1-1; no reliable D call. Trimming shortened V by 5 bases and J by 0 bases, and 16 bases separated the two germline ends. Germline V gene data show CDR1 as LNHDA and CDR2 as SQIVND (reference sequence). There are 16 residues in the CDR3. CDR3 residues: CASSPPPGFMNTEAFF. The DNA for the CDR3 is TGTGCCAGTAGTCCCCCCCCGGGATTCATGAACACTGAAGCTTTCTTT.

The chain is built from TRBV27 and TRBJ2-3, with D hard to call. This CDR3 is built from 13 residues. V shed 5 bases and J shed 13 bases, with 19 bases lying between them. Germline V gene data show CDR1 as MNHEY and CDR2 as SMNVEV (reference sequence). CDR3 in amino acids: CASSQEDSLLKYF. The CDR3 DNA reads TGTGCCAGCAGTCAAGAAGATAGTTTATTAAAGTATTTT.

This sequence joins TRBV12-3 or TRBV12-4 and TRBJ1-4; D unresolved. The germline V and J ends were trimmed by 5 bases and 3 bases, with 7 bases remaining between them. This CDR3 has 13 amino acids. The CDR3 here is CASSVRANEKLFF. The CDR3, as DNA: TGTGCCAGCAGTGTAAGAGCTAATGAAAAACTGTTTTTT.

The CDR3: CASSSPDSVPQYF. The CDR3, as DNA: TGTGCCAGCAGCTCTCCAGACTCAGTGCCGCAGTATTTT. J is TRBJ2-3 and V is TRBV7-3; D call uncertain. Between the trimmed V and J ends, which lost 4 bases and 10 bases, there was a span of 15 bases. CDR1 SGHTA and CDR2 FQGTGA come from the germline V gene. The CDR3 is made up of 13 amino acids.

The CDR3 DNA sequence: TGCGCCAGCAGCCAAGAGGCCCAACGGGCGAGGGGCAATCAGCCCCAGCATTTT. Its protein product is CASSQEAQRARGNQPQHF. The chain couples TRBV4-1 to TRBJ1-5, with no clear D. V was cut by 0 bases and J by 2 bases, with 17 bases left in between. The V gene's germline CDR1 is MGHRA and CDR2 YSYEKL. The length of the CDR3 is 18 residues.

The CDR3 bases are TGTGCCACCAGTCGGGCCCAAGGGGCGTCCGGGGAGCTGTTTTTT. This codes for CATSRAQGASGELFF. V is TRBV24-1 and J is TRBJ2-2, with D tentatively TRBD1 (5 bases). CDR1 is KGHDR and CDR2 is SFDVKD in the germline V gene. CDR3 length: 15 amino acids. V was clipped by 6 bases and J by 6 bases, with 16 bases between them.

V usage is TRBV14 and J usage is TRBJ1-6; D remains unclear. V was pared by 4 bases and J by 6 bases, with 13 bases between. This CDR3 spans 15 amino acids. Germline CDR1 is SGHDN and CDR2 is FVKESK. This CDR3 is CASSPTINGNSPLHF. The CDR3 nucleotides read TGTGCCAGCAGCCCGACTATCAACGGTAATTCACCCCTCCACTTT.

The chain is built from TRBV4-1 and TRBJ2-2; the match to TRBD1 covers 9 bases. The CDR3 totals 16 residues. Germline CDR1 reads MGHRA; CDR2 reads YSYEKL. J was trimmed by 2 bases and V by 0 bases; bases with no gene match: 1. The CDR3 here is CASSQETGGNTGELFF. As DNA, the CDR3 is TGCGCCAGCAGCCAAGAAACAGGGGGCAACACCGGGGAGCTGTTTTTT.